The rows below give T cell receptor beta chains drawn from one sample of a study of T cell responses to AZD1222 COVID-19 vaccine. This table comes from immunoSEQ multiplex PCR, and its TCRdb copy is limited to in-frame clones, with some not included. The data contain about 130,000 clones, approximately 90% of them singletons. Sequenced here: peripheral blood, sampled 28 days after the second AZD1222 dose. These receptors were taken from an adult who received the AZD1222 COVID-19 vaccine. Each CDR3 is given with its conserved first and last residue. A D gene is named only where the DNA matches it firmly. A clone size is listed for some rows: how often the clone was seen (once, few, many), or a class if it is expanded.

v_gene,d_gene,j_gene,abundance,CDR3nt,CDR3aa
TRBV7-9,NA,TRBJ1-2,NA,TGTGCCAGCAGCTTTCAAAACCGTAACTATGGCTACACCTTC,CASSFQNRNYGYTF
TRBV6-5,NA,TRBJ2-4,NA,TGTGCCAGCAGCCGGAGGGGGGAAAACATTCAGTACTTC,CASSRRGENIQYF
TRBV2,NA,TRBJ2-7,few,TGTGCCAGCAGGAGAGACCTCTCGGGTGGTGTCGAGCAGTACTTC,CASRRDLSGGVEQYF
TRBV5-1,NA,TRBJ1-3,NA,TGCGCCAGCAGCTGGGGACTGACCTCTGGAAACACCATATATTTT,CASSWGLTSGNTIYF
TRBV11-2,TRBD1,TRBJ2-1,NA,TGTGCCAGCAGCTCGTACAGGGGTAACGTAAGATTGGAGCAGTTCTTC,CASSSYRGNVRLEQFF
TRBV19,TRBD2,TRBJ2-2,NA,TGTGCCAGTAGTATAGTCCGCGGGAGTCGGGAGCTGTTTTTT,CASSIVRGSRELFF
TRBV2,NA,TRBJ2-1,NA,TGTGCCAGCAGCAACCGGGGTCGAGGCGTCATCAATGAGCAGTTCTTC,CASSNRGRGVINEQFF
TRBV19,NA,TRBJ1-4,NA,TGTGCCAGTAGTATTGGTGAAAAACTGTTTTTT,CASSIGEKLFF
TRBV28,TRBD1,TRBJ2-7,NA,TGTGCCACCCTAGGCGGGACAGGGGTCCCCTACGAGCAGTACTTC,CATLGGTGVPYEQYF
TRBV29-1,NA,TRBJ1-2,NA,TGCAGCGTTGGGGGCGGTCATAACTATGGCTACACCTTC,CSVGGGHNYGYTF
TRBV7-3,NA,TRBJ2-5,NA,TGTGCCAGCAGCTTAATTGGCGGGGAGACCCAGTACTTC,CASSLIGGETQYF
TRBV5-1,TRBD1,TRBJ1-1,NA,TGCGCCAGCAGCTTGGCCCTCACGCCGACAGGGCTGAACACTGAAGCTTTCTTT,CASSLALTPTGLNTEAFF
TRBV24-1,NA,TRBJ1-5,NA,TGTGCCACCGGAGGACAGAATCAGCCCCAGCATTTT,CATGGQNQPQHF
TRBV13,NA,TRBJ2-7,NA,TGTGCCAGCAACAACAGGGCGATGGCCTACGAGCAGTACTTC,CASNNRAMAYEQYF
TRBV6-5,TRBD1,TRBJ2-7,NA,TGTGCCAGCAGCCCCTCGGGACAGGGGTACGAGCAGTACTTC,CASSPSGQGYEQYF
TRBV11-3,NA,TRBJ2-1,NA,TGTGCCAGCAGCGTTAGAGGGGGGCGCGAAGATGAGCAGTTCTTC,CASSVRGGREDEQFF
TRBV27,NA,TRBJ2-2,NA,TGTGCCAGCAGCTCCGGGGCTTTCACCGGGGAGCTGTTTTTT,CASSSGAFTGELFF
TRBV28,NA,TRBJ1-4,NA,TGTGCCAGCAGTCCTTGGGAGGAAAAACTGTTTTTT,CASSPWEEKLFF
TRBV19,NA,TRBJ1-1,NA,TGTGCCAGTAGTATAGGCGAAGGGGGGGCTGAAGCTTTCTTT,CASSIGEGGAEAFF
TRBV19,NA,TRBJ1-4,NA,TGTGCCAGTAGTATCGGTCCCGGACGACCGGAAAAACTGTTTTTT,CASSIGPGRPEKLFF
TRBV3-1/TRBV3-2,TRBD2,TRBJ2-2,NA,TGTGCCAGCAGCCAAGCCATTAGCGGGGGAAACACCGGGGAGCTGTTTTTT,CASSQAISGGNTGELFF
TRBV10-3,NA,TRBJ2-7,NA,TGTGCCATCAGTGATAATTACGAGCAGTACTTC,CAISDNYEQYF
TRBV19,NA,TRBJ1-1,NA,TGTGCCAGTAGTATACGGGGGCCGGACACTGAAGCTTTCTTT,CASSIRGPDTEAFF
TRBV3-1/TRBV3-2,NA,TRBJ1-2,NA,TGTGCCAGCAGCCGGGGGGGCAACTATGGCTACACCTTC,CASSRGGNYGYTF
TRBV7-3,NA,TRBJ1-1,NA,TGTGCCAGCAGCCCCCAGACAGGAGTTGAAGCTTTCTTT,CASSPQTGVEAFF
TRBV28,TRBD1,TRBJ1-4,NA,TGTGCCAGCAGTTTATGGGGACAGGGGGCGGGTAATGAAAAACTGTTTTTT,CASSLWGQGAGNEKLFF
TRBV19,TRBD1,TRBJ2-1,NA,TGTGCCAGTAGTACCCAGGGGGTACAGTTCTTC,CASSTQGVQFF
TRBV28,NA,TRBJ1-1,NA,TGTGCCAGCAGTTTATGGAGGGGAACTGAAGCTTTCTTT,CASSLWRGTEAFF
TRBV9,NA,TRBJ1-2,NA,TGTGCCAGCAGCGTAGGGCGGGGATCCGTAAATGGCTACACCTTC,CASSVGRGSVNGYTF
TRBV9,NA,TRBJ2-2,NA,TGTGCCAGCAGCCCGCGAGGGTTCCCGGACACCGGGGAGCTGTTTTTT,CASSPRGFPDTGELFF
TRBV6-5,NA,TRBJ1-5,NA,TGTGCCAGCAGTCCCCTAGGTGGGGAGCCCCAGCATTTT,CASSPLGGEPQHF
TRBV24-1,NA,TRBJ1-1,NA,TGTGCCCCACGAAGACCTATGAACACTGAAGCTTTCTTT,CAPRRPMNTEAFF
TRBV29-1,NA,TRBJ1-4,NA,TGCAGCGCCCTGAAAACCAAACTGTTTTTT,CSALKTKLFF
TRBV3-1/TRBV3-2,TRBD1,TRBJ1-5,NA,TGTGCCAGCAGCCCGAGGCTGGGACAGAATCAGCCCCAGCATTTT,CASSPRLGQNQPQHF
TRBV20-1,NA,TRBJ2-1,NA,TGCAGTGCTAGTAGCGGCTACAATGAGCAGTTCTTC,CSASSGYNEQFF
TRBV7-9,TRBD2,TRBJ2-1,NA,TGTGCCAGCAGCTTGGGACTAGCGGTAACCTACAATGAGCAGTTCTTC,CASSLGLAVTYNEQFF
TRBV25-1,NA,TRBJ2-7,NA,TGTGCCAGCAGTGAACCAGGGGAGAGAGAGCAGTACTTC,CASSEPGEREQYF
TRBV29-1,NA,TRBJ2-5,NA,TGCAGCGTTGTTACGACAAGCCTCGTAGAGACCCAGTACTTC,CSVVTTSLVETQYF
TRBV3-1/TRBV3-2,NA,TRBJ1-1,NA,TGTGCCAGCGGGGGACGGAACACTGAAGCTTTCTTT,CASGGRNTEAFF
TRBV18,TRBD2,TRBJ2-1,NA,TGTGCCAGCTCACCTATACTAGCGGGAGAGGGGAATGAGCAGTTCTTC,CASSPILAGEGNEQFF
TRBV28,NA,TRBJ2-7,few,TGTGCCAGCAAACCTACTAGGCGTGTCAGCTACGAGCAGTACTTC,CASKPTRRVSYEQYF
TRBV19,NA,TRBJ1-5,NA,TGTGCCAGTAGTAGCAGGGTGATGCATTTT,CASSSRVMHF
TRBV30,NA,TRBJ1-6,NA,TGTGCCTGGAGTCGAGGCCCGAGCTCCTATAATTCACCCCTCCACTTT,CAWSRGPSSYNSPLHF
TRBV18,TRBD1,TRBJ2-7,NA,TGTGCCAGCTCACCAATCCGATGGACAGGGGACCACGAGCAGTACTTC,CASSPIRWTGDHEQYF
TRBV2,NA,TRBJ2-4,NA,TGTGCCAGCAGTCCGGGAACTGGAAACATTCAGTACTTC,CASSPGTGNIQYF
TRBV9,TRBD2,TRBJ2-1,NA,TGTGCCAGCAGCGTAGCAGGACTAGCCATATACAATGAGCAGTTCTTC,CASSVAGLAIYNEQFF
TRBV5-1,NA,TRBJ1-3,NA,TGCGCCAGCAGCTTGGCCGCCAGCTCTGGAAACACCATATATTTT,CASSLAASSGNTIYF
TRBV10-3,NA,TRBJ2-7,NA,TGTGCCATCAGTGAGTCCCGAGACTACGAGCAGTACTTC,CAISESRDYEQYF
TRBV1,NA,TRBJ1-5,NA,TGCACCAGCAGCCAGGCTAAGGGACAGGGCGTTGAAATTAGTCAGCCCCAGCATTTT,CTSSQAKGQGVEISQPQHF
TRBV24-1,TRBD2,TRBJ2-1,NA,TGTGCCACCAGTGATTTGTGGACTAGCGGGACTGACAATGAGCAGTTCTTC,CATSDLWTSGTDNEQFF
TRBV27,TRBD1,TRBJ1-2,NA,TGTGCCAGCAGAGGCGGACAGGGGGCGATCTATGGCTACACCTTC,CASRGGQGAIYGYTF
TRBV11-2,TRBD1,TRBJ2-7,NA,TGTGCCAGCAGCTCCGCCAGGACAGGGCGATACGAGCAGTACTTC,CASSSARTGRYEQYF
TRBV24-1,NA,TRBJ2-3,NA,TGTGCCACCAGTGTAACAGGGAGCACAGATACGCAGTATTTT,CATSVTGSTDTQYF
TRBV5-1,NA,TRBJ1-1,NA,TGCGCCAGCAGTCCGGGTTTGAACACTGAAGCTTTCTTT,CASSPGLNTEAFF
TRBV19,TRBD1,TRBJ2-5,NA,TGTGCCAGTAGTATTACCTCCAGACAGGGCCAAGAGACCCAGTACTTC,CASSITSRQGQETQYF
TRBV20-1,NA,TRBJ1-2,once,TGCAGTGCTAGTTTTCGTAGGGGTTTTAACTATGGCTACACCTTC,CSASFRRGFNYGYTF
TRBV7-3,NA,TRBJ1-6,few,TGTGCCAGCAGCTTAACGGGACGGCCTAATTCACCCCTCCACTTT,CASSLTGRPNSPLHF